Presented here are 24 T cell receptor beta chains from one specimen sequenced in a study of vaccination effects on CD4 cells after COVID-19. Following culture for about 11 days, CD4+ T cells were isolated. As their vaccination, participants received two doses of either BNT162b2 or mRNA-1273. Which antigens these TCRs recognize remains unknown. The repertoire was sequenced with immunoSEQ multiplex PCR; TCRdb's copy has only in-frame clones and lacks some. The profile shows tens of thousands of clones, roughly 73% of them singletons. Here the sequenced sample was CD4+ T cells from PBMCs cultured without peptide, taken after COVID-19 vaccination. The receptors come from a human donor who received a COVID-19 vaccine.

This clone appeared a few times. V is TRBV19 and J is TRBJ1-5; TRBD1 might be the D (5 bases). The V end lost 10 bases, the J end lost 4 bases, and 8 bases lay between the germline ends. The CDR3 sequence is 11 residues long. The V gene's germline CDR1 is LNHDA and CDR2 SQIVND (reference sequence). CDR3 in amino acids: CATGLNQPQHF. The CDR3 nucleotides read TGTGCCACAGGGCTGAATCAGCCCCAGCATTTT.

This chain links TRBV11-3 with TRBJ1-2; 10 positions agree with TRBD1. Germline-derived CDR1 and CDR2 are SGHNT and YENEEA. CDR3 length: 16 amino acids. J was trimmed by 12 bases and V by 4 bases; bases with no gene match: 17. The CDR3 loop is CASSSQWDRGKADHTF. The CDR3 DNA reads TGTGCCAGCAGCTCTCAGTGGGACAGGGGAAAAGCAGATCACACCTTC.

This clone has just a few counts. This chain uses TRBV5-1 with TRBJ2-3; TRBD2 matches 7 bases. Germline CDR1 reads SGHRS; CDR2 reads YFSETQ. V lost 4 bases and J lost 1; bases outside the gene matches: 3. The CDR3 length is 14 residues. The CDR3 bases are TGCGCCAGCAGCAGGGCGGGGGGCACAGATACGCAGTATTTT. Amino acid sequence: CASSRAGGTDTQYF.

The chain uses TRBV3-1 (or the pseudogene TRBV3-2) and TRBJ1-2, with D possibly being TRBD1 (5 bases). Trimming removed 1 base from V and 0 bases from J, with 9 bases in between. CDR3 length: 15 residues. Germline V lookup: CDR1 LGHDT, CDR2 YNNKEL (reference sequence). The CDR3 here is CASSQVPDTNYGYTF. The CDR3 bases are TGTGCCAGCAGCCAAGTTCCGGACACTAACTATGGCTACACCTTC.

The chain links TRBV6-2 or TRBV6-3 to TRBJ1-3; 10 bases agree with TRBD1. After removal of 1 base from V and 0 bases from J, the junction contained 6 bases not matched to a gene. Germline V CDR1 and CDR2: MNHEY, SVGEGT. This CDR3 spans 18 amino acids. In nucleotides, the CDR3 is TGTGCCAGCAGTTACTACCGGGACAGGGGCCTCTCTGGAAACACCATATATTTT. It specifies CASSYYRDRGLSGNTIYF.

The rearrangement links TRBV7-3 to TRBJ2-1, with a weak D call TRBD2 (6 bases). The CDR3 contains 17 residues. CDR1 and CDR2 from the germline V gene are SGHTA and FQGTGA. Trimming cost V 5 bases and J 0 bases, with 17 bases left between them. In DNA, the CDR3 is TGTGCCAGCAGCGAATTCGGAGGGATGATCTCCTACAATGAGCAGTTCTTC. This codes for CASSEFGGMISYNEQFF.

The J gene is TRBJ2-3, the V gene TRBV24-1; D might be TRBD2 (6 bases). Germline V gene sequence: CDR1 KGHDR, CDR2 SFDVKD. The CDR3 consists of 15 residues. Trimming left V 8 bases short and J 2 bases short, with 16 bases between. CDR3 sequence: CATTPGRGPTDTQYF. In nucleotides, the CDR3 is TGTGCCACCACCCCTGGGCGGGGACCCACAGATACGCAGTATTTT.

This clone was counted once. This chain links TRBV24-1 with TRBJ2-2; TRBD1 agrees at 9 bases. V lost 4 bases to trimming and J lost 5 bases; unmatched junction nucleotides: 7. CDR3 length: 16 residues. Germline V gene lookup returns CDR1 KGHDR and CDR2 SFDVKD. This chain's CDR3 is CATSDPGTGRTGELFF. The CDR3 nucleotides read TGTGCCACCAGTGACCCCGGGACAGGGAGAACCGGGGAGCTGTTTTTT.

The chain combines TRBV10-3 with TRBJ1-1; D not resolved. The V gene's germline CDR1 is ENHRY and CDR2 SYGVKD. This CDR3 region has 13 residues. Trimming took off 0 bases at V and 1 base at J, with 3 bases between the two ends. Written as DNA, the CDR3 is TGTGCCATCAGTGAGTCGAAGAACACTGAAGCTTTCTTT. This gives the protein CAISESKNTEAFF.

This clone is classed as medium-sized (0.01 to 0.1%). The chain is built from TRBV4-3 and TRBJ1-4; 10 bases match TRBD1. Germline V CDR1 and CDR2: LGHNA, YSLEER. This CDR3 is 16 amino acids long. With 1 base clipped from V and 8 bases from J, the junction kept 7 bases outside the gene matches. The CDR3, as DNA: TGCGCCAGCAGCCAAGCCGAGACAGGGGGCAACGAAAAACTGTTTTTT. Its protein product is CASSQAETGGNEKLFF.

This clone was seen a handful of times. V gene TRBV2 combines with J gene TRBJ2-1; D not certain. Germline CDR1 is SNHLY and CDR2 is FYNNEI. The CDR3 is 11 amino acids. Between the trimmed V and J ends, which lost 4 bases and 9 bases, there was a span of 7 bases. Written as DNA, the CDR3 is TGTGCCAGCAGTGTTTTTTTTGAGCAGTTCTTC. Protein: CASSVFFEQFF.

The V and J genes are TRBV7-9 and TRBJ1-4; a possible D gene is TRBD1 (5 bases). This CDR3 comprises 15 residues. Per the germline V gene, CDR1 is SEHNR and CDR2 is FQNEAQ (reference sequence). V dropped 5 bases and J dropped 6 bases, with 16 bases sitting between them. The CDR3 DNA is TGTGCCAGCAGCGTTCGGGACCTGGCGGATGAAAAACTGTTTTTT. Translation: CASSVRDLADEKLFF.

This clone has a handful of counts. V usage is TRBV6-2 or TRBV6-3 and J usage is TRBJ2-7; a possible D gene is TRBD1 (5 bases). CDR1 is MNHEY, CDR2 SVGEGT, per germline. The CDR3 runs to 12 residues. V was pared by 2 bases and J by 9 bases, with 11 bases between. The CDR3 reads CASSYGQGGQYV. The CDR3, as DNA: TGTGCCAGCAGTTACGGGCAGGGTGGGCAGTACGTC.

This rearrangement joins TRBV11-1 to TRBJ2-1; 11 bases match TRBD1. Germline V lookup: CDR1 SGHAT, CDR2 FQDESV (reference sequence). The CDR3 runs to 15 residues. The junction had 10 bases not matched to a gene; V was cut back by 5 bases and J by 10 bases. CDR3 residues: CASSTAGQGAGEQFF. The DNA for the CDR3 is TGTGCCAGCAGCACGGCTGGACAGGGGGCTGGAGAGCAGTTCTTC. Based on the CDR3 plus reference TRBV11-1 and TRBJ2-1, the full variable domain is EAEVAQSPRYKITEKSQAVAFWCDPISGHATLYWYRQILGQGPELLVQFQDESVVDDSQLPKDRFSAERLKGVDSTLKIQPAELGDSAMYLCASSTAGQGAGEQFFGPGTRLTVL.

This clone was found once. J is TRBJ1-6 and V is TRBV5-1, with D unclear. V was pared by 0 bases and J by 10 bases, with 8 bases between. Germline V gene data show CDR1 as SGHRS and CDR2 as YFSETQ. The CDR3 runs to 13 residues. CDR3 nucleotide sequence: TGCGCCAGCAGCTTGGCCGGGCTGTCACCCCTCCACTTT. This gives the protein CASSLAGLSPLHF.

V and J are TRBV7-2 and TRBJ1-6; 8 bases align to TRBD1. Germline V gene lookup returns CDR1 SGHTA and CDR2 FQGNSA. The V segment lost 4 bases and the J segment 4 bases; nucleotides outside the gene matches: 6. The CDR3 has 16 residues. In nucleotides, the CDR3 is TGTGCCAGCAGCTCTCAGGGGGCCGGGTATAATTCACCCCTCCACTTT. Its translation is CASSSQGAGYNSPLHF. Using reference TRBV7-2 and TRBJ1-6 for the parts outside the CDR3, the full variable domain is GAGVSQSPSNKVTEKGKDVELRCDPISGHTALYWYRQSLGQGLEFLIYFQGNSAPDKSGLPSDRFSAERTGGSVSTLTIQRTQQEDSAVYLCASSSQGAGYNSPLHFGNGTRLTVT.

The chain combines TRBV30 with TRBJ1-4; TRBD1 agrees at 10 bases. Germline loops: CDR1 GTSNPN, CDR2 SVGIG (reference sequence). The length of the CDR3 is 17 residues. Losses at the gene ends were 0 bases for V and 6 bases for J; bases not matched to a gene: 10. The CDR3 here is CAWSVSGQGKKDEKLFF. The CDR3 region has the DNA TGTGCCTGGAGTGTCTCGGGACAGGGGAAGAAGGATGAAAAACTGTTTTTT.

The genes are TRBV6-1 and TRBJ1-5, with unresolved D. Deletions cut 3 bases from V and 0 bases from J, with 9 bases between. Germline V gene data show CDR1 as MNHNS and CDR2 as SASEGT. This CDR3 has 15 amino acids. CDR3 nucleotide sequence: TGTGCCAGCAGTGATCAGATAGCTAGCAATCAGCCCCAGCATTTT. Amino acid sequence: CASSDQIASNQPQHF.

V gene TRBV3-1 (or the pseudogene TRBV3-2) combines with J gene TRBJ1-3, with 9 positions matching TRBD1. There are 13 residues in the CDR3. Per germline, CDR1 LGHDT and CDR2 YNNKEL (reference sequence). J was trimmed by 10 bases and V by 1 base; bases with no gene match: 2. CDR3 coding DNA: TGTGCCAGCAGCCAAGCGACAGGGGGAACCATATATTTT. Amino acids: CASSQATGGTIYF.

The chain couples TRBV6-6 to TRBJ2-5; D is tentatively TRBD1 or TRBD2 (6 bases each). Germline V CDR1 and CDR2: MNHNY, SVGAGI (reference sequence). With 6 bases removed from V and 4 bases from J, the gap between germline ends came to 18 bases. This CDR3 has 15 residues. CDR3: CASRGLGGGGETQYF. CDR3 sequence (DNA): TGTGCCAGCAGGGGTCTAGGGGGAGGCGGAGAGACCCAGTACTTC.

The chain joins TRBV28 to TRBJ1-5; maybe TRBD1 (5 bases). V was trimmed by 3 bases and J by 5 bases, leaving 11 bases between them. The V gene's germline CDR1 is MDHEN and CDR2 SYDVKM. CDR3 length equals 14 residues. The CDR3 nucleotides read TGTGCCAGCAGTTTGGTTGACAGTTATCAGCCCCAGCATTTT. Amino acid sequence: CASSLVDSYQPQHF.

The CDR3 DNA reads as TGCAGCGCCATCCAGGGGGCTGAGACCCAGTACTTC. As protein: CSAIQGAETQYF. The gene calls are TRBV29-1 and TRBJ2-5; 8 nucleotides match TRBD1. The ends lost 7 bases at V and 5 bases at J; junction bases unmatched: 6. The CDR3 totals 12 residues. CDR1 and CDR2 (germline): SQVTM, ANQGSEA.

V usage is TRBV19 and J usage is TRBJ1-4; 8 nucleotides agree with TRBD1. Germline lookup yields CDR1 LNHDA and CDR2 SQIVND (reference sequence). CDR3 length equals 14 residues. J lost 8 bases, V lost 8 bases, and 10 bases had no gene match. CDR3: CASRKQGVREKLFF. In nucleotides, the CDR3 is TGTGCCAGTCGAAAACAGGGGGTGAGGGAAAAACTGTTTTTT. The whole variable domain, filled in from reference TRBV19 and TRBJ1-4, reads DGGITQSPKYLFRKEGQNVTLSCEQNLNHDAMYWYRQDPGQGLRLIYYSQIVNDFQKGDIAEGYSVSREKKESFPLTVTSAQKNPTAFYLCASRKQGVREKLFFGSGTQLSVL.

The chain is built from TRBV3-1 (or the pseudogene TRBV3-2) and TRBJ2-5; 9 nucleotides line up with TRBD2. CDR1 and CDR2 from the germline V gene are LGHDT and YNNKEL (reference sequence). After removal of 3 bases from V and 4 bases from J, the junction contained 15 bases not matched to a gene. The CDR3 is 18 residues long. This CDR3 reads CASSQADRAGGRGETQYF. The CDR3 bases are TGTGCCAGCAGCCAGGCCGACCGAGCGGGGGGAAGGGGAGAGACCCAGTACTTC.